Sequencing of this T cell receptor beta chain was carried out in a study of control samples from healthy donors and cancer patients. TCRdb keeps only in-frame clones here, not all; method: immunoSEQ multiplex PCR. Counted here are about 110,000 clones, approximately 88% occurring once; the ten biggest clones make up about 3.7%. This sequence was found in an older woman with lung cancer. Source material: PBMCs.

The CDR3 nucleotides are TGTGCCAGCAGTTACAGGGCTGAGGATGGCTACACCTTC. Protein sequence: CASSYRAEDGYTF. This chain uses TRBV27 with TRBJ1-2; D may be TRBD1 (6 bases). V was pared by 4 bases and J by 6 bases, with 12 bases between. CDR1 MNHEY and CDR2 SMNVEV come from the germline V gene (reference sequence). The CDR3 has 13 residues.